Below are 27 T cell receptor beta chains sequenced from a single sample in a study of spatial heterogeneity in lung cancer. Time point denoted: sample taken at primary tumor resection. Whole RNA was taken from tumor, nontumor lung or frozen PBMC; it was then sequenced unsorted. From the 5' RACE reads, TCRdb called clonotypes with MiXCR, one entry per CDR3 protein. In the table there are tens of thousands of distinct CDR3 sequences, approximately 12% of which are singletons. The material sequenced was PBMCs, taken at surgery. The receptor set was obtained from a male donor with early-stage non-small cell lung cancer.

This clonotype was seen a handful of times. The V gene is TRBV7-2, the J gene TRBJ2-2; TRBD1 aligns across 8 bases. The germline gives CDR1 SGHTA, CDR2 FQGNSA. The CDR3 contains 12 residues. V shed 5 bases and J 13 bases; nucleotides not matched to a gene: 6. The CDR3 reads CASSPPGTGLFF. CDR3 DNA: TGTGCCAGCAGCCCACCCGGGACAGGGCTGTTTTTT. The full variable domain, its missing parts supplied by reference TRBV7-2 and TRBJ2-2, is GAGVSQSPSNKVTEKGKDVELRCDPISGHTALYWYRQSLGQGLEFLIYFQGNSAPDKSGLPSDRFSAERTGGSVSTLTIQRTQQEDSAVYLCASSPPGTGLFFGEGSRLTVL.

The V and J genes are TRBV29-1 and TRBJ2-7; TRBD2 matches at 7 bases. The CDR3 is 11 amino acids. Looked up from germline, CDR1 is SQVTM and CDR2 is ANQGSEA. With V trimmed by 8 bases and J by 3 bases, 4 bases remained unmatched. CDR3 in amino acids: CSYTGGYEQYF. The DNA for the CDR3 is TGCAGCTACACGGGGGGCTACGAGCAGTACTTC.

This sequence joins TRBV7-2 and TRBJ2-3; 9 bases line up with TRBD2. Germline V lookup: CDR1 SGHTA, CDR2 FQGNSA. The CDR3 runs 17 residues. The V and J ends lost 4 bases and 4 bases, in that order; junction bases with no gene match: 12. The CDR3 sequence is CASSSSSWLAGSDTQYF. CDR3 coding DNA: TGTGCCAGCAGCTCCTCGTCATGGCTAGCGGGATCAGATACGCAGTATTTT.

The J gene is TRBJ2-7, the V gene TRBV11-2; 13 bases map to TRBD2. With 3 bases clipped from V and 7 bases from J, the junction kept 12 bases outside the gene matches. The germline gives CDR1 SGHAT, CDR2 FQNNGV. This CDR3 comprises 17 residues. This CDR3 reads CASSFGPGLAGDWEQYF. DNA for the CDR3: TGTGCCAGCAGCTTCGGACCTGGACTAGCGGGAGATTGGGAGCAGTACTTC.

This clonotype has just a few counts. This chain connects TRBV12-3 or TRBV12-4 to TRBJ2-4; unclear D gene. V gave up 6 bases and J gave up 8 bases, with 14 bases separating them. The CDR3 runs to 13 residues. CDR3 DNA sequence: TGTGCCAGCAGCTATAAGGTACCCCACATTCAGTACTTC. Its translation is CASSYKVPHIQYF.

The chain carries TRBV18 and TRBJ2-1; perhaps TRBD2 as D (6 bases). V was clipped by 3 bases and J by 0 bases, with 12 bases between them. The CDR3 is 16 residues long. Looked up from germline, CDR1 is KGHSH and CDR2 is LQKENI. Here the CDR3 DNA reads TGTGCCAGCTCACCCCCGGGGACTCGCTCCTACAATGAGCAGTTCTTC. Protein sequence: CASSPPGTRSYNEQFF.

The table lists this clonotype with a few counts. V gene TRBV4-2 combines with J gene TRBJ2-2; 12 nucleotides align to TRBD2. The germline V gene encodes CDR1 LGHNA and CDR2 YNFKEQ. Trimming at V came to 3 bases and at J to 6 bases, leaving 5 bases not matched to a gene. The CDR3 consists of 16 residues. CDR3: CASSQTSGSGSGELFF. CDR3 in DNA: TGTGCCAGCAGCCAGACTAGCGGGAGTGGGTCCGGGGAGCTGTTTTTT.

This clonotype was counted a few times. The V gene is TRBV24-1, the J gene TRBJ2-5; D may match TRBD1 or TRBD2 (5 bases each). From germline, CDR1 is KGHDR and CDR2 SFDVKD. The CDR3 is made up of 15 amino acids. V gave up 6 bases and J gave up 5 bases, with 18 bases separating them. The CDR3 here is CATSSGRRDEETQYF. The CDR3 nucleotides are TGTGCCACCAGTTCAGGGAGACGGGATGAGGAGACCCAGTACTTC.

This clonotype was recorded a few times. The V call is TRBV28, the J call TRBJ1-5; unclear D gene. The V gene lost 5 bases and the J gene lost 6 bases, with 5 bases spanning the gap. This CDR3 has 11 residues. The germline V gene has CDR1 MDHEN and CDR2 SYDVKM. The CDR3 region has the DNA TGTGCCAGCAGTCCCGGTCAGCCCCAGCATTTT. It specifies CASSPGQPQHF.

In the case of this clonotype: A much bigger clone sits one base away, suggesting this may be a read error. V gene TRBV7-9 combines with J gene TRBJ1-2; 7 nucleotides line up with TRBD1. Germline CDR1 is SEHNR and CDR2 is FQNEAQ (reference sequence). Unmatched junction bases numbered 9, after V lost 1 base and J lost 7 bases. The CDR3 runs 15 residues. The CDR3: CASSLGAGQICGYTF. CDR3 DNA sequence: TGTGCCAGCAGCTTAGGCGCGGGACAGATCTGTGGCTACACCTTC.

This clonotype has more than one count but fewer than ten. The rearrangement links TRBV5-1 to TRBJ2-7; 9 positions agree with TRBD2. CDR1 is SGHRS, CDR2 YFSETQ, per germline. The CDR3 extends over 14 amino acids. Trimming removed 3 bases from V and 7 bases from J; junction bases left unmatched: 8. The CDR3 nucleotides read TGCGCCAGCAGCTCGGTAGCGGGAGCTAGGGAGCAGTACTTC. This codes for CASSSVAGAREQYF.

The chain couples TRBV14 to TRBJ2-1, with D tentatively TRBD1 (6 bases). This CDR3 has 16 residues. Germline CDR1 is SGHDN and CDR2 is FVKESK. V was clipped by 8 bases and J by 0 bases, with 17 bases between them. In DNA form, the CDR3 reads TGTGCCAGCTATTCCAGACAGGCGTGCTCCTACAATGAGCAGTTCTTC. Translating gives CASYSRQACSYNEQFF.

The sample holds a few counts of this clonotype. The chain recombines TRBV4-3 with TRBJ1-3; D is ambiguous. The germline CDR1 and CDR2 sequences are LGHNA and YSLEER. This CDR3 contains 16 residues. Trimming cost V 2 bases and J 1 base, with 12 bases left between them. In DNA, the CDR3 is TGCGCCAGCAGCCAACTATCGACGGGATCTGGAAACACCATATATTTT. Translated: CASSQLSTGSGNTIYF.

The V gene is TRBV5-1, the J gene TRBJ1-1; 8 bases are shared with TRBD1. CDR3 length: 15 residues. CDR1 and CDR2 from the germline V gene are SGHRS and YFSETQ. V shed 3 bases, J shed 5 bases, and the junction held 9 bases outside the gene matches. The CDR3 DNA reads as TGCGCCAGCAGCTACAACAGGGGGAGGAATACTGAAGCTTTCTTT. Translated, it gives CASSYNRGRNTEAFF.

This clonotype was counted at least ten times. V gene TRBV3-1 combines with J gene TRBJ1-3, with no clear D. This CDR3 comprises 15 residues. CDR1 LGHDT and CDR2 YNNKEL come from the germline V gene (reference sequence). Trimming stripped 1 base from V and 3 bases from J, with 10 bases between. The chain's CDR3 is CASSQVLSGGNTIYF. The CDR3 DNA follows: TGTGCCAGCAGCCAAGTTTTATCCGGTGGAAACACCATATATTTT.

This clonotype was observed a handful of times. The chain uses TRBV29-1 and TRBJ1-4; D remains ambiguous. V was pared by 6 bases and J by 5 bases, with 4 bases between. The CDR3 extends over 10 amino acids. Germline CDR1 reads SQVTM; CDR2 reads ANQGSEA. CDR3 loop: CSVSNEKLFF. The DNA of the CDR3 is TGCAGCGTCTCGAATGAAAAACTGTTTTTT.

This clonotype has ten or more counts. The CDR3 loop reads CSVVSGGNIQYF. CDR3 nucleotide sequence: TGCAGCGTTGTTTCGGGAGGAAACATTCAGTACTTC. This sequence joins TRBV29-1 and TRBJ2-4; 7 nucleotides line up with TRBD2. V lost 4 bases to trimming and J lost 6 bases; unmatched junction nucleotides: 3. Looked up from germline, CDR1 is SQVTM and CDR2 is ANQGSEA. CDR3 length: 12 amino acids.

The rearrangement links TRBV5-4 to TRBJ2-1; a weak D match, TRBD2 (5 bases). CDR3 size: 16 residues. V dropped 2 bases and J dropped 0 bases, with 12 bases sitting between them. CDR1 and CDR2 from the germline V gene are SGHNT and YYREEE (reference sequence). CDR3 DNA sequence: TGTGCCAGCAGCTTTGCAGCCGGGATCTCCTACAATGAGCAGTTCTTC. This encodes CASSFAAGISYNEQFF.

The V and J genes are TRBV9 and TRBJ1-2; D gene uncertain. The germline CDR1 and CDR2 sequences are SGDLS and YYNGEE. The germline V and J ends were trimmed by 0 bases and 7 bases, with 7 bases remaining between them. CDR3 length: 12 residues. The CDR3 sequence: CASSVGHIGYTF. The CDR3, as DNA: TGTGCCAGCAGCGTAGGACACATTGGCTACACCTTC.

This clonotype was observed a handful of times. The chain uses TRBV20-1 and TRBJ1-1; 7 bases align to TRBD1. Germline CDR1 and CDR2: DFQATT and SNEGSKA (reference sequence). The CDR3 spans 14 residues. Germline trimming cut 3 bases from V and 6 bases from J; bases unmatched to any gene: 10. The CDR3 here is CSARTGWSGAEAFF. Written as DNA, the CDR3 is TGCAGTGCTAGGACAGGGTGGTCCGGGGCTGAAGCTTTCTTT.

This chain uses TRBV3-1 with TRBJ2-2, with TRBD1 matching over 7 bases. In germline, CDR1 is LGHDT, CDR2 YNNKEL (reference sequence). The CDR3 has 16 amino acids. J was trimmed by 6 bases and V by 1 base; bases with no gene match: 8. CDR3 region: CASSQVLHRGAGELFF. For the CDR3, the DNA is TGTGCCAGCAGCCAAGTCTTACACAGGGGAGCCGGGGAGCTGTTTTTT.

The chain couples TRBV7-9 to TRBJ2-6; D possibly matches TRBD1 or TRBD2 (5 bases each). The CDR3 length is 13 residues. V dropped 8 bases and J dropped 0 bases, with 5 bases sitting between them. The germline V gene encodes CDR1 SEHNR and CDR2 FQNEAQ (reference sequence). CDR3 protein: CASGTSGANVLTF. As DNA, the CDR3 is TGTGCCAGCGGGACCTCTGGGGCCAACGTCCTGACTTTC.

This sequence joins TRBV19 and TRBJ2-3; TRBD2 matches 10 bases. Germline V gene sequence: CDR1 LNHDA, CDR2 SQIVND (reference sequence). This CDR3 is built from 16 residues. V lost 4 bases and J lost 3; bases outside the gene matches: 7. CDR3 nucleotide sequence: TGTGCCAGTAGTACTCCGCTAGCGGGAGAAACAGATACGCAGTATTTT. Amino acids: CASSTPLAGETDTQYF.

This clonotype was counted between two and nine times. This chain connects TRBV10-3 to TRBJ2-5; maybe TRBD2 (5 bases). The CDR3 extends over 12 amino acids. The V gene lost 10 bases and the J gene lost 3 bases, with 12 bases spanning the gap. Germline V gene data show CDR1 as ENHRY and CDR2 as SYGVKD. The CDR3 DNA is TGTGCCACCAGAGGGTCGGAAGAGACCCAGTACTTC. Its protein is CATRGSEETQYF.

This clonotype was counted a few times. The V gene is TRBV12-3 or TRBV12-4, the J gene TRBJ2-1, with a weak D call TRBD1 (6 bases). The CDR3 extends over 13 amino acids. Trimming took off 1 base at V and 6 bases at J, with 7 bases between the two ends. CDR3: CASSLGQANEQFF. CDR3 sequence (DNA): TGTGCCAGCAGTTTAGGACAGGCCAATGAGCAGTTCTTC.

In its sample, this clonotype was seen many times. CDR3 in amino acids: CSVDLSTDTQYF. The CDR3 coding sequence is TGCAGCGTTGACTTGAGCACAGATACGCAGTATTTT. This rearrangement joins TRBV29-1 to TRBJ2-3, with D unclear. The CDR3 is 12 residues long. Germline-derived CDR1 and CDR2 are SQVTM and ANQGSEA. V dropped 3 bases and J dropped 0 bases, with 4 bases sitting between them.

This clonotype was counted ten times or more. The chain recombines TRBV28 with TRBJ1-2; D perhaps matches TRBD1 (5 bases). The CDR3 spans 11 residues. With 11 bases removed from V and 8 bases from J, the gap between germline ends came to 15 bases. CDR1 is MDHEN and CDR2 is SYDVKM in the germline V gene. CDR3 sequence reads: CAANNPGGYTF. The CDR3 nucleotides read TGTGCCGCAAACAACCCAGGGGGCTACACCTTC.